This is a list of T cell receptor beta chains from one sample in a study of Tregs in tolerant kidney transplant recipients. Generated by immunoSEQ multiplex PCR, the TCRdb table keeps only in-frame clones and is missing some. Among some 240,000 clones, 65% to 85% were seen once, and the ten largest hold around 0.6%. The specimen was CD4+ T cells from blood. The receptors originated from a human donor in good health. CDR3s include the opening cysteine and the closing phenylalanine or tryptophan. The D gene is left open where the match is weak. Only some rows state a clone size, as once, few, many or a class for expanded clones.

clone_size	v_call	j_call	d_call	cdr3_aa	cdr3_nt
.	TRBV10-1	TRBJ1-2	TRBD1	CASSDWDRRGGYTF	TGCGCCAGCAGTGATTGGGACAGGCGTGGCGGCTACACCTTC
few	TRBV19	TRBJ1-5	.	CASSVLWDQPQHF	TGTGCCAGTAGCGTCCTGTGGGATCAGCCCCAGCATTTT
.	TRBV29-1	TRBJ2-3	.	CSVEGGGQPLEDTQYF	TGCAGCGTTGAAGGTGGCGGCCAACCTTTAGAGGATACGCAGTATTTT
.	TRBV5-4	TRBJ1-2	.	CASSYSTRPYGYTF	TGTGCCAGCAGCTACTCGACACGTCCCTATGGCTACACCTTC
.	TRBV5-6	TRBJ1-1	.	CASRKQGGDTEAFF	TGTGCCAGCAGAAAACAGGGAGGGGACACTGAAGCTTTCTTT
once	TRBV9	TRBJ2-7	.	CASSVSYGAESYEQYF	TGTGCCAGCAGCGTAAGTTACGGGGCGGAAAGTTACGAGCAGTACTTC
.	TRBV4-1	TRBJ1-1	.	CASSQDPSATVYTANTEAFF	TGCGCCAGCAGCCAAGACCCCTCAGCCACAGTTTACACGGCGAACACTGAAGCTTTCTTT
.	TRBV7-9	TRBJ2-7	TRBD1	CASSFSSDRGDEQYF	TGTGCCAGCAGCTTCTCCTCGGACAGGGGCGACGAGCAGTACTTC
.	TRBV6-5	TRBJ1-3	.	CASSYSSGSGNTIYF	TGTGCCAGCAGTTACAGTTCAGGCTCGGGAAACACCATATATTTT
.	TRBV6-6	TRBJ2-4	TRBD2	CASKGLAGLAKNIQYF	TGTGCCAGCAAGGGACTAGCGGGGCTAGCCAAAAACATTCAGTACTTC
.	TRBV7-9	TRBJ1-1	.	CASSLRVGTEAFF	TGTGCCAGCAGCCTCAGGGTCGGCACTGAAGCTTTCTTT
few	TRBV5-1	TRBJ2-7	.	CASSLNQGLEQYF	TGCGCCAGCAGCTTGAATCAGGGGCTCGAGCAGTACTTC
once	TRBV14	TRBJ1-2	TRBD1	CASSRGQGDGYTF	TGTGCCAGCAGCCGAGGACAGGGCGATGGCTACACCTTC
.	TRBV7-6	TRBJ2-1	TRBD2	CASSLSGRTYNEQFF	TGTGCCAGCAGCCTTAGCGGGAGGACTTACAATGAGCAGTTCTTC
.	TRBV19	TRBJ2-3	.	CASSLGSGVGTDTQYF	TGTGCCAGTAGCCTGGGATCGGGGGTCGGCACAGATACGCAGTATTTT